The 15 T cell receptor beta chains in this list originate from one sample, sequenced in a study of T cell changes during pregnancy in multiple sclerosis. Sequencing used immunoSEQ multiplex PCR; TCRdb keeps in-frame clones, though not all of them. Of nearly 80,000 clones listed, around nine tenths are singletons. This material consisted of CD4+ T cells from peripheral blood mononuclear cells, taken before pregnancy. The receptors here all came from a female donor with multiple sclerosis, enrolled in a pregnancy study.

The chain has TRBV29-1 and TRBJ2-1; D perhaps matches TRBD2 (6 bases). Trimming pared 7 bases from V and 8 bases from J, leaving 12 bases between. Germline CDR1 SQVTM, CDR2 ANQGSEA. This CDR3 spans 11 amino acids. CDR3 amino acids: CSALLAHEQFF. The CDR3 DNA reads TGCAGCGCCCTACTAGCCCATGAGCAGTTCTTC.

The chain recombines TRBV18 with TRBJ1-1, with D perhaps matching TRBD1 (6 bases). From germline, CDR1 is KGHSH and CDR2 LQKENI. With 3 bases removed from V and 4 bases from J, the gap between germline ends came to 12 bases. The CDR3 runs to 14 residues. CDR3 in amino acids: CASSPKTGGTEAFF. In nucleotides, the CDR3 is TGTGCCAGCTCACCCAAGACAGGTGGCACTGAAGCTTTCTTT.

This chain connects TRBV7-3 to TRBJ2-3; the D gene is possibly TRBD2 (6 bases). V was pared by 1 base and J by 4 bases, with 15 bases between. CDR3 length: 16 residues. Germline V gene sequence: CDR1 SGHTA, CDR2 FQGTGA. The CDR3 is CASSLSQVSGADTQYF. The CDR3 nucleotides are TGTGCCAGCAGCTTAAGTCAGGTGTCGGGGGCAGATACGCAGTATTTT.

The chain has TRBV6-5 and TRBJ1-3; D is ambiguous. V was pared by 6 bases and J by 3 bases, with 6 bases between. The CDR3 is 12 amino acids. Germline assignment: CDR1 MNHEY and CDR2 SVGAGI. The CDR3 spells CASSAGGNTIYF. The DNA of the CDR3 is TGTGCCAGCAGCGCCGGTGGAAACACCATATATTTT.

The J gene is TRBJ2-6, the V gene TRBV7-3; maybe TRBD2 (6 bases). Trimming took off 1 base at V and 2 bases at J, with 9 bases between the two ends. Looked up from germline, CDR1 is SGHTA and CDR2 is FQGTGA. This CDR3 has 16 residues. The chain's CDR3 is CASSLRGGAGANVLTF. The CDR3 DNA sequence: TGTGCCAGCAGCTTAAGGGGCGGGGCTGGGGCCAACGTCCTGACTTTC.

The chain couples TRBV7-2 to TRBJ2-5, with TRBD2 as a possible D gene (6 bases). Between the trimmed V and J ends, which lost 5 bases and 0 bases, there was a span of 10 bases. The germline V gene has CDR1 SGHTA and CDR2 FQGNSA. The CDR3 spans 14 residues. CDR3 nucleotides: TGTGCCAGCAGCCCGGCGGGGAACCAAGAGACCCAGTACTTC. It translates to CASSPAGNQETQYF.

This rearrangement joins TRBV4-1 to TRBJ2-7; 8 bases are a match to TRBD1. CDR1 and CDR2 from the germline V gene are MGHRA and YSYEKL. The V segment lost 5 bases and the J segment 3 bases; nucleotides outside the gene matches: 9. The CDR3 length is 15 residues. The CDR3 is CASSFRDRSFYEQYF. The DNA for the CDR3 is TGCGCCAGCAGCTTCCGGGACAGGAGCTTCTACGAGCAGTACTTC.

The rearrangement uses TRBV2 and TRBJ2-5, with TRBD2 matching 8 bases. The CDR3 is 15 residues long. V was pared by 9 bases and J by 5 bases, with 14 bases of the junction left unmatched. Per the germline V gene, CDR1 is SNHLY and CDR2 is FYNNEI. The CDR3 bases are TGTGCCAGTAGTAAACCGGGACTAGGAGGCGAGACCCAGTACTTC. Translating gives CASSKPGLGGETQYF.

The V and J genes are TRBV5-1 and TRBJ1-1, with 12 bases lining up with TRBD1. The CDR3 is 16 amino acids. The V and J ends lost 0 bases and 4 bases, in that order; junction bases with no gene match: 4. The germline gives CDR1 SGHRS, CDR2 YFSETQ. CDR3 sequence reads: CASSLEGQGAITEAFF. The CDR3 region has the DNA TGCGCCAGCAGCTTGGAGGGACAGGGGGCGATCACTGAAGCTTTCTTT.

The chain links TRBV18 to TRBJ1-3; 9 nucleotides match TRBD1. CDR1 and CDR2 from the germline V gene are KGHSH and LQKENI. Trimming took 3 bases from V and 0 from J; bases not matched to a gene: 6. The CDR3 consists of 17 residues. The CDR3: CASSPPGQGLSGNTIYF. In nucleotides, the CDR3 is TGTGCCAGCTCACCTCCGGGACAGGGCCTCTCTGGAAACACCATATATTTT.

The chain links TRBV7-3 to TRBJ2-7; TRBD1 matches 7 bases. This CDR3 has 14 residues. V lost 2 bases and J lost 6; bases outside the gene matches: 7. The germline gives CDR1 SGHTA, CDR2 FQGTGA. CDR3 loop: CASSLDDRVAEQYF. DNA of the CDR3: TGTGCCAGCAGCTTAGACGACAGGGTGGCCGAGCAGTACTTC.

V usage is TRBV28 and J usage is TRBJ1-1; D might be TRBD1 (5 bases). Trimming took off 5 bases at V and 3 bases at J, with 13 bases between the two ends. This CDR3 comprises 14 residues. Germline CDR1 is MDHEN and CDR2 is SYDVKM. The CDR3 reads CASSPRQSHTEAFF. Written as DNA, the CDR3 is TGTGCCAGCAGTCCTCGACAGTCCCACACTGAAGCTTTCTTT.

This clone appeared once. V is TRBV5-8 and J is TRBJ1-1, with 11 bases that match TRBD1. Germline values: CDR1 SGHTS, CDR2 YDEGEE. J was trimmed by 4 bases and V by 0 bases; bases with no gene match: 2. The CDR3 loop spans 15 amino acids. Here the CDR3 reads CASSLGDRGATEAFF. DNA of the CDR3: TGTGCCAGCAGCTTGGGGGACAGGGGGGCCACTGAAGCTTTCTTT.

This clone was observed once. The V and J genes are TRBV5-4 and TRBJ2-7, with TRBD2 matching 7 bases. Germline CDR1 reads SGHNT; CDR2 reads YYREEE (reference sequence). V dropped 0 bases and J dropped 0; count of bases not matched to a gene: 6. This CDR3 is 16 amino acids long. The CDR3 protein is CASSLGVRGSSYEQYF. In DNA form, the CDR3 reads TGTGCCAGCAGCTTGGGGGTGCGCGGGAGCTCCTACGAGCAGTACTTC.

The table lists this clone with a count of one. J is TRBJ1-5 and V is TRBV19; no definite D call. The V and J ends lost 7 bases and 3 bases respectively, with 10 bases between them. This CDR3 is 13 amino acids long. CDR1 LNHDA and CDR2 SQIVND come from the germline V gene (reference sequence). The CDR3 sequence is CASNPTPNQPQHF. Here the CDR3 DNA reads TGTGCCAGTAACCCTACCCCCAATCAGCCCCAGCATTTT.